A selection of T cell receptor beta chains follows, all from one sample in a study of Ad26.COV2.S vaccination and SARS-CoV-2 variants. Clones were read by immunoSEQ multiplex PCR, and TCRdb kept only the in-frame ones, dropping some. The sample shows under 550,000 clones, 90% of them seen only once. Here the sequenced sample was peripheral blood, taken in a trial of Ad26.COV2.S vaccine versus placebo. The receptors were sampled from a person aged 18-65 years who received the Ad26.COV2.S COVID-19 vaccine or a placebo. Both conserved end residues are part of each CDR3. The order of the fields is D gene, J gene, CDR3 length, clone size, V gene, CDR3 DNA, CDR3 protein. D genes are given only for firm matches. Not every row has a clone size; where given, it reads once, few, many or a size class.

>NA|TRBJ2-2|13|NA|TRBV18
TGTGCCAGCTCACCACGGGATACCGGGGAGCTGTTTTTT
CASSPRDTGELFF
>NA|TRBJ1-5|13|NA|TRBV7-9
TGTGCCAGCAGCTTAGAAGGTGACCAGCCCCAGCATTTT
CASSLEGDQPQHF
>TRBD1|TRBJ1-2|14|NA|TRBV6-6
TGTGCCAGCAACTCGCCAGGGGGCGCTGATGGCTACACCTTC
CASNSPGGADGYTF
>NA|TRBJ2-7|13|few|TRBV5-1
TGCGCCAGCAGCCCGGGGAACACACCGCAGCAGTACTTC
CASSPGNTPQQYF
>TRBD1|TRBJ1-4|15|NA|TRBV30
TGTGCCTGGAGTACCTACAGGGGCGCTCCCGAAAAACTGTTTTTT
CAWSTYRGAPEKLFF
>TRBD1|TRBJ2-1|18|NA|TRBV5-1
TGCGCCAGCAGCTATACCCCACAGGGGATGATCTCCTACAATGAGCAGTTCTTC
CASSYTPQGMISYNEQFF
>TRBD1|TRBJ2-1|14|NA|TRBV7-6
TGTGCCAGCAGCCCTCGACAGGGTTTCTATGAGCAGTTCTTC
CASSPRQGFYEQFF
>NA|TRBJ1-5|14|NA|TRBV30
TGTGCCTCAGCTCAGGGGTTGGGCAATCAGCCCCAGCATTTT
CASAQGLGNQPQHF
>NA|TRBJ1-1|13|NA|TRBV6-5
TGTGCCAGCAGAGGATCCGGAGGGACTGAAGCTTTCTTT
CASRGSGGTEAFF
>NA|TRBJ2-3|16|NA|TRBV2
TGTGCCAGCAGATTAACCCTGGGGAGTGGCACAGATACGCAGTATTTT
CASRLTLGSGTDTQYF
>TRBD1|TRBJ2-3|18|NA|TRBV5-6
TGTGCCAGCAGCTCCCCGGGGCTGACAGGGTTTAGAACAGATACGCAGTATTTT
CASSSPGLTGFRTDTQYF
>NA|TRBJ2-7|12|NA|TRBV30
TGTGCCTGGAGGACGGGACCCTACGAGCAGTACTTC
CAWRTGPYEQYF
>TRBD2|TRBJ2-2|15|NA|TRBV19
TGTGCCAGTACTCGGGGACTACCGAACACCGGGGAGCTGTTTTTT
CASTRGLPNTGELFF
>NA|TRBJ1-1|15|NA|TRBV6-6
TGTGCCAGCAGTTATGGGGGGACGTTGAACACTGAAGCTTTCTTT
CASSYGGTLNTEAFF
>TRBD1|TRBJ2-7|13|NA|TRBV12-3/TRBV12-4
TGTGCCAGCAGTTTAGGGACAGGGGGTGAGCAGTACTTC
CASSLGTGGEQYF
>TRBD2|TRBJ2-3|16|once|TRBV7-2
TGTGCCAGCAGCGAAGGACTAGCTGCTAGCACAGATACGCAGTATTTT
CASSEGLAASTDTQYF
>NA|TRBJ1-1|14|NA|TRBV28
TGTGCCAGCAGCTTTGGGGTCCTGGACACTGAAGCTTTCTTT
CASSFGVLDTEAFF
>TRBD2|TRBJ2-5|16|NA|TRBV7-9
TGTGCCAGCAGCTTTGTCCTAGCGGCTTACCAAGAGACCCAGTACTTC
CASSFVLAAYQETQYF
>NA|TRBJ1-1|14|NA|TRBV4-3
TGCGCCAGCAGCCATTTCCCGTCGAACACTGAAGCTTTCTTT
CASSHFPSNTEAFF
>TRBD1|TRBJ2-3|15|NA|TRBV11-2
TGTGCCAGCAGCCCTACAGGGGCCCACCCAGATACGCAGTATTTT
CASSPTGAHPDTQYF